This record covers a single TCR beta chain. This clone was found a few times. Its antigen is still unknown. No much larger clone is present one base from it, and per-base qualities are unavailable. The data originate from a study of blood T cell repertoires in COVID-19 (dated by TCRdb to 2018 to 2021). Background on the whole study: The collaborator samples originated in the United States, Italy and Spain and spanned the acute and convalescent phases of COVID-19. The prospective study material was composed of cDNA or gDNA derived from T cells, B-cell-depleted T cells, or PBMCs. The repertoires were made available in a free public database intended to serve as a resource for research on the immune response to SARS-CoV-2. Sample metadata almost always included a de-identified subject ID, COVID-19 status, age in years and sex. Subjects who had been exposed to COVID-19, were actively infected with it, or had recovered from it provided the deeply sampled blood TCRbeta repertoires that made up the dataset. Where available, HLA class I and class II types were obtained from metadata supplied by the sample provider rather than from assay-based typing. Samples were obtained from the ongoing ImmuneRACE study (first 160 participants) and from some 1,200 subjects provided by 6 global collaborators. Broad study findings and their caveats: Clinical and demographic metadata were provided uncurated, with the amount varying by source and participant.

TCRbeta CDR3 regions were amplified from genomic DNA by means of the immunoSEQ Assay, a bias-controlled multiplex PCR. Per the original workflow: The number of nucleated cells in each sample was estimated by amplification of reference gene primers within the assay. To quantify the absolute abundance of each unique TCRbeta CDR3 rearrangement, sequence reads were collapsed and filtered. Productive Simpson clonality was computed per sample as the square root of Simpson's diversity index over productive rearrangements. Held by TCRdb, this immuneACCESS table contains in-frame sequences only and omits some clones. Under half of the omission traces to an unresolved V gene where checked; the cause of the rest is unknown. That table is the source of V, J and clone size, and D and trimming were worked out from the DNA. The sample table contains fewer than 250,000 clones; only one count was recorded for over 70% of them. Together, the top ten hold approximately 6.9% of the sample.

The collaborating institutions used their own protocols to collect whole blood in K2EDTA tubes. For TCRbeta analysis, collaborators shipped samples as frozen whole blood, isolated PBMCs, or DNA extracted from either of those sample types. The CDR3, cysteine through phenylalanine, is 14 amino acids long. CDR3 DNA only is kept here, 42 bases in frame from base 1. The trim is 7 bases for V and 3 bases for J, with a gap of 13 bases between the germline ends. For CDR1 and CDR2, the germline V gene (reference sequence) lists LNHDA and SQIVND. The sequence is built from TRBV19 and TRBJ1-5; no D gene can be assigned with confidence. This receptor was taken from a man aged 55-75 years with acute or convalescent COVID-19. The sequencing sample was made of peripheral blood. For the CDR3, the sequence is CASNYGYTNQPQHF. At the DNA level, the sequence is TGTGCCAGTAACTATGGTTACACCAATCAGCCCCAGCATTTT.